One sample yielded the 28 T cell receptor beta chains listed below, sequenced in a study of cytomegalovirus exposure and HLA in healthy donors. PCR primers comprised 60 Vbeta and 13 Jbeta primers. Data came from immunoSEQ multiplex PCR; TCRdb stores just in-frame clones and leaves some out. Its listing shows around 190,000 clones. Sequenced material: PBMCs. The source of these receptors is a woman aged 30 to 39 in good health and CMV-seropositive.

The genes are TRBV29-1 and TRBJ2-3, with D maybe TRBD1 (7 bases). The CDR3 covers 15 residues. The V and J ends lost 4 bases and 0 bases respectively, with 14 bases between them. Germline CDR1 reads SQVTM; CDR2 reads ANQGSEA. The CDR3 coding sequence is TGCAGCGTTGTACCCCAGGGGGGCAGCACAGATACGCAGTATTTT. The encoded protein is CSVVPQGGSTDTQYF.

The chain is built from TRBV7-2 and TRBJ2-7, with 10 nucleotides matching TRBD2. Germline V gene data show CDR1 as SGHTA and CDR2 as FQGNSA. The trim removed 1 base at V and 3 bases at J, leaving 3 bases unmatched. The CDR3 loop spans 15 amino acids. The CDR3 reads CASSLDASGSYEQYF. CDR3 nucleotides: TGTGCCAGCAGCTTAGATGCTAGCGGGAGCTACGAGCAGTACTTC.

V and J are TRBV2 and TRBJ1-1, with 7 positions matching TRBD1. The CDR3 loop spans 11 amino acids. V was clipped by 9 bases and J by 7 bases; unmatched bases: 5. CDR1 is SNHLY, CDR2 FYNNEI, per germline. CDR3 protein: CARDRASEAFF. The CDR3 region has the DNA TGTGCCAGAGACAGGGCTAGTGAAGCTTTCTTT.

The chain joins TRBV9 to TRBJ2-2; 7 nucleotides align to TRBD2. The CDR3 extends over 16 amino acids. V was pared by 0 bases and J by 0 bases, with 2 bases of the junction left unmatched. The germline V gene has CDR1 SGDLS and CDR2 YYNGEE. CDR3 bases: TGTGCCAGCAGCGTAGTTGCGGGGGCGAACACCGGGGAGCTGTTTTTT. Translation gives CASSVVAGANTGELFF.

The J gene is TRBJ2-1, the V gene TRBV20-1, with D perhaps TRBD2 (6 bases). The CDR3 covers 11 residues. Looked up from germline, CDR1 is DFQATT and CDR2 is SNEGSKA (reference sequence). Trimming took off 8 bases at V and 9 bases at J, with 14 bases between the two ends. CDR3 sequence (DNA): TGCAGTCCCTTAATGGGACTTGAGCAGTTCTTC. It is translated as CSPLMGLEQFF.

This chain connects TRBV18 to TRBJ1-1; 8 nucleotides line up with TRBD1. Germline values: CDR1 KGHSH, CDR2 LQKENI. Trimming cost V 5 bases and J 5 bases; bases outside gene matches: 7. The CDR3 covers 14 residues. CDR3 sequence: CASSGQGLGTEAFF. The DNA for the CDR3 is TGTGCCAGCTCAGGACAGGGTCTTGGGACTGAAGCTTTCTTT.

The genes are TRBV18 and TRBJ1-3; tentative D call: TRBD1 (5 bases). Trimming stripped 3 bases from V and 2 bases from J, with 11 bases between. Germline V gives CDR1 KGHSH, CDR2 LQKENI. The CDR3 has 15 residues. The CDR3 DNA is TGTGCCAGCTCACCCTCAGCAGGGCCTGGAAACACCATATATTTT. Its translation is CASSPSAGPGNTIYF.

The chain combines TRBV11-2 with TRBJ1-2; tentatively, D is TRBD1 (5 bases). From germline, CDR1 is SGHAT and CDR2 FQNNGV. Trimming shortened V by 1 base and J by 14 bases, and 14 bases separated the two germline ends. The CDR3 totals 12 residues. Written as DNA, the CDR3 is TGTGCCAGCAGCTTAGGGTCGGGGGTATCAACCTTC. It is translated as CASSLGSGVSTF.

The chain uses TRBV4-3 and TRBJ2-2; maybe TRBD2 (5 bases). Trimming pared 4 bases from V and 4 bases from J, leaving 16 bases between. The CDR3 extends over 16 amino acids. CDR1 and CDR2 (germline): LGHNA, YSLEER. The CDR3 region is CASSRARGLGTGELFF. Here the CDR3 DNA reads TGCGCCAGCAGCCGGGCTCGGGGTTTAGGCACCGGGGAGCTGTTTTTT.

The chain is built from TRBV28 and TRBJ2-7; 9 bases fit TRBD1. Germline CDR1 MDHEN, CDR2 SYDVKM. J gave up 3 bases and V 8 bases, and 5 bases lay outside the gene matches. The CDR3 covers 13 residues. The CDR3 DNA follows: TGTGCCAGCTTTACAGGGGGCGGCTACGAGCAGTACTTC. Translation: CASFTGGGYEQYF.

V gene TRBV6-4 combines with J gene TRBJ1-2; the match to TRBD1 covers 7 bases. The CDR3 is made up of 16 amino acids. Germline CDR1 MRHNA, CDR2 SNTAGT. V lost 5 bases to trimming and J lost 1 base; unmatched junction nucleotides: 10. CDR3 residues: CASSPGQTKYNYGYTF. The CDR3 DNA is TGTGCCAGCAGTCCGGGACAGACAAAATATAACTATGGCTACACCTTC.

CDR3: CASSQGSQDYLPGTGELFF. The CDR3, as DNA: TGCGCCAGCAGCCAAGGAAGCCAGGACTACCTTCCGGGCACCGGGGAGCTGTTTTTT. This rearrangement joins TRBV4-1 to TRBJ2-2; D perhaps matches TRBD2 (6 bases). The CDR3 covers 19 residues. CDR1 MGHRA and CDR2 YSYEKL come from the germline V gene. Trimming shortened V by 1 base and J by 4 bases, and 22 bases separated the two germline ends.

The chain has TRBV4-2 and TRBJ2-3; 9 nucleotides line up with TRBD2. The germline V gene has CDR1 LGHNA and CDR2 YNFKEQ. The CDR3 loop spans 16 amino acids. J lost 2 bases, V lost 0 bases, and 3 bases had no gene match. This CDR3 is CASSQEGTSNTDTQYF. CDR3 nucleotide sequence: TGTGCCAGCAGCCAAGAAGGGACTAGCAACACAGATACGCAGTATTTT.

The chain is built from TRBV19 and TRBJ1-1; D uncertain. The V gene's germline CDR1 is LNHDA and CDR2 SQIVND (reference sequence). The CDR3 extends over 16 amino acids. V lost 5 bases and J lost 4, with 20 bases in between. The CDR3 sequence is CASSYPGEGSGTEAFF. CDR3 in DNA: TGTGCCAGTAGTTACCCGGGAGAGGGATCAGGCACTGAAGCTTTCTTT.

This rearrangement joins TRBV5-1 to TRBJ1-2, with TRBD1 matching over 8 bases. The CDR3 sequence is 14 residues long. CDR1 and CDR2 (germline): SGHRS, YFSETQ. The ends lost 3 bases at V and 7 bases at J; junction bases unmatched: 8. The CDR3 coding sequence is TGCGCCAGCAGCTCTACAGGGGGGTCTGGTGGCTACACCTTC. This codes for CASSSTGGSGGYTF.

V usage is TRBV6-5 and J usage is TRBJ1-2; 9 bases fit TRBD1. The CDR3 is 15 residues long. In germline, CDR1 is MNHEY, CDR2 SVGAGI. V shed 2 bases and J 4 bases; nucleotides not matched to a gene: 5. DNA of the CDR3: TGTGCCAGCAGTTACCCGGGACAGGGAAGCTATGGCTACACCTTC. It translates to CASSYPGQGSYGYTF.

The chain uses TRBV29-1 and TRBJ1-2, with TRBD1 identical over 7 bases. The CDR3 extends over 13 amino acids. V dropped 7 bases and J dropped 6; count of bases not matched to a gene: 11. From germline, CDR1 is SQVTM and CDR2 ANQGSEA. The CDR3 sequence is CSAGLTGLNGYTF. CDR3 DNA sequence: TGCAGCGCCGGCTTGACAGGGCTCAATGGCTACACCTTC.

The chain combines TRBV4-1 with TRBJ1-2; D remains unclear. CDR1 MGHRA and CDR2 YSYEKL come from the germline V gene. V lost 5 bases and J lost 7, with 20 bases in between. The CDR3 contains 15 residues. The CDR3: CASSKIGLAASGYTF. The CDR3 DNA reads TGCGCCAGCAGCAAGATTGGCTTAGCGGCAAGTGGCTACACCTTC.

J is TRBJ2-7 and V is TRBV4-3; D uncertain. The germline V and J ends were trimmed by 0 bases and 2 bases, with 11 bases remaining between them. CDR3 length equals 15 residues. The germline V gene encodes CDR1 LGHNA and CDR2 YSLEER. The CDR3 sequence is CASSQELRSPYEQYF. CDR3 nucleotide sequence: TGCGCCAGCAGCCAAGAATTGAGATCCCCCTACGAGCAGTACTTC.

This rearrangement joins TRBV19 to TRBJ1-5, with 7 bases matching TRBD1. Germline V CDR1 and CDR2: LNHDA, SQIVND (reference sequence). J was trimmed by 1 base and V by 9 bases; bases with no gene match: 3. CDR3 length equals 13 residues. The CDR3 DNA sequence: TGTGCCAGCGGACAGGTGAGCAATCAGCCCCAGCATTTT. Amino acids: CASGQVSNQPQHF.

The gene calls are TRBV19 and TRBJ1-4; 7 nucleotides line up with TRBD1. V dropped 5 bases and J dropped 0; count of bases not matched to a gene: 6. This CDR3 is built from 16 residues. CDR1 is LNHDA and CDR2 is SQIVND in the germline V gene (reference sequence). The CDR3 sequence: CASSLRQGATNEKLFF. CDR3 nucleotide sequence: TGTGCCAGTAGTCTTCGACAGGGTGCAACTAATGAAAAACTGTTTTTT.

V is TRBV18 and J is TRBJ2-2; TRBD2 aligns across 10 bases. The length of the CDR3 is 15 residues. With V trimmed by 5 bases and J by 7 bases, 7 bases remained unmatched. Germline CDR1 and CDR2: KGHSH and LQKENI. CDR3 residues: CASSSKREGLGELFF. CDR3 nucleotides: TGTGCCAGCTCATCCAAGCGGGAGGGCCTCGGGGAGCTGTTTTTT.

The chain couples TRBV4-1 to TRBJ2-7, with 7 bases that match TRBD2. The CDR3 is 14 residues long. Trimming removed 4 bases from V and 3 bases from J; junction bases left unmatched: 6. From germline, CDR1 is MGHRA and CDR2 YSYEKL. The CDR3: CASSLGGGLYEQYF. Here the CDR3 DNA reads TGCGCCAGCAGCCTCGGGGGAGGGCTCTACGAGCAGTACTTC.

The rearrangement joins TRBV27 to TRBJ1-4; D gene unclear. The germline V gene encodes CDR1 MNHEY and CDR2 SMNVEV (reference sequence). Trimming removed 0 bases at V and 7 bases at J, with 12 bases between. This CDR3 comprises 15 residues. As DNA, the CDR3 is TGTGCCAGCAGTTTATCACCTCGGGTGGGTGAAAAACTGTTTTTT. Protein: CASSLSPRVGEKLFF.

The chain has TRBV29-1 and TRBJ1-2; tentative D call: TRBD1 (5 bases). Trimming stripped 6 bases from V and 2 bases from J, with 13 bases between. Germline V gene sequence: CDR1 SQVTM, CDR2 ANQGSEA. The length of the CDR3 is 13 residues. The CDR3 sequence: CSVRRGGNYGYTF. For the CDR3, the DNA is TGCAGCGTGAGGCGTGGGGGGAACTATGGCTACACCTTC.

With regard to this clone: In the same sample, other DNA sequences code for this CDR3. The rearrangement uses TRBV28 and TRBJ2-7, with 9 positions matching TRBD1. Germline-derived CDR1 and CDR2 are MDHEN and SYDVKM. J lost 2 bases, V lost 6 bases, and 5 bases had no gene match. This CDR3 has 14 residues. CDR3 coding DNA: TGTGCCAGCAGCTCCGGGACAGGGCCCTACGAGCAGTACTTC. As protein: CASSSGTGPYEQYF.

Here the CDR3 reads CASSGRERETQYF. The CDR3 nucleotides read TGCGCCAGCAGCGGCAGGGAACGGGAGACCCAGTACTTC. This chain joins TRBV5-1 and TRBJ2-5; tentative D call: TRBD1 (5 bases). CDR1 SGHRS and CDR2 YFSETQ come from the germline V gene. V was pared by 4 bases and J by 5 bases, with 12 bases between. This CDR3 spans 13 amino acids.

This chain links TRBV5-1 with TRBJ1-2; 11 positions agree with TRBD1. J was trimmed by 6 bases and V by 4 bases; bases with no gene match: 5. CDR1 is SGHRS, CDR2 YFSETQ, per germline. The CDR3 has 14 residues. CDR3 coding DNA: TGCGCCAGCAGCCCGGGACAGGGGGGTGATGGCTACACCTTC. Translating gives CASSPGQGGDGYTF.